Following are 20 T cell receptor beta chains from one sample sequenced in a study of vaccination and CD4 T cells after COVID-19. Cultured CD4+ T cell DNA underwent sequencing with the Oncomine TCR Beta short-read assay. TCRdb redid the calling of the PCR reads with MiXCR, one entry per CDR3 protein. In the table there are about 19,000 distinct CDR3 sequences, approximately 80% of which are singletons. No antigens are known for them. Treatment: roughly 11-day PBMC culture with coronavirus spike peptide pools or control peptides (ViraFEST assay). Here the sequenced sample was CD4+ T cells from blood, cultured in vitro, taken after SARS-CoV-2 vaccination. All receptors come from a human donor who received a COVID-19 vaccine.

The chain recombines TRBV24-1 with TRBJ2-1; 7 positions agree with TRBD1. The length of the CDR3 is 13 residues. Germline V CDR1 and CDR2: KGHDR, SFDVKD. The ends lost 9 bases at V and 2 bases at J; junction bases unmatched: 3. CDR3 residues: CATRDRTYNEQFF. CDR3 bases: TGTGCCACCCGGGACAGAACCTACAATGAGCAGTTCTTC.

The chain recombines TRBV7-6 with TRBJ1-2; 9 bases match TRBD1. Trimming removed 0 bases from V and 7 bases from J; junction bases left unmatched: 9. The CDR3 contains 16 residues. Germline V gene lookup returns CDR1 SGHVS and CDR2 FNYEAQ. This CDR3 is CASSLAGTGTGSGYTF. The DNA for the CDR3 is TGTGCCAGCAGCTTAGCCGGGACAGGGACGGGCAGTGGCTACACCTTC.

The CDR3 coding sequence is TGTGCCTGGAGTCGGGGGTCCTATAATTCACCCCTCCACTTT. It specifies CAWSRGSYNSPLHF. The V call is TRBV30, the J call TRBJ1-6, with a weak D call TRBD1 (5 bases). This CDR3 contains 14 residues. V gave up 2 bases and J gave up 1 base, with 6 bases separating them. Germline values: CDR1 GTSNPN, CDR2 SVGIG (reference sequence).

The genes are TRBV6-1 and TRBJ2-6; D is unresolved. V lost 7 bases and J 1 base, leaving 5 bases between the germline ends. This CDR3 contains 13 residues. Germline CDR1 is MNHNS and CDR2 is SASEGT. The CDR3 sequence: CASTMSGANVLTF. The CDR3 region has the DNA TGTGCCAGCACCATGTCTGGGGCCAACGTCCTGACTTTC.

The CDR3 nucleotides read TGTGCCAGCAGTAACGCCGGGACAGGGCGGGCTAGCAATTCACCCCTCCACTTT. Translating it yields CASSNAGTGRASNSPLHF. The chain is built from TRBV6-1 and TRBJ1-6; 9 nucleotides agree with TRBD1. This CDR3 contains 18 residues. Germline lookup yields CDR1 MNHNS and CDR2 SASEGT. V dropped 5 bases and J dropped 7; count of bases not matched to a gene: 15.

The chain links TRBV12-3 or TRBV12-4 to TRBJ2-3; no firm D call. V dropped 3 bases and J dropped 2 bases, with 9 bases sitting between them. This CDR3 comprises 14 residues. The CDR3 loop reads CASSLLASTDTQYF. In nucleotides, the CDR3 is TGTGCCAGCAGTTTGTTGGCTTCCACAGATACGCAGTATTTT.

CDR3 in amino acids: CAWSDGGDTEAFF. The CDR3 bases are TGTGCCTGGAGCGACGGTGGGGACACTGAAGCTTTCTTT. V gene TRBV30 combines with J gene TRBJ1-1, with D unresolved. Germline V gene data show CDR1 as GTSNPN and CDR2 as SVGIG (reference sequence). The CDR3 runs to 13 residues. V gave up 3 bases and J gave up 3 bases, with 11 bases separating them.

The chain links TRBV5-1 to TRBJ1-5; D not certain. V lost 3 bases, J lost 7 bases, and 17 bases lay in between. The germline V gene has CDR1 SGHRS and CDR2 YFSETQ. This CDR3 region has 15 residues. CDR3 loop: CASSWAGGQEQPQHF. DNA for the CDR3: TGCGCCAGCAGCTGGGCAGGAGGGCAAGAACAGCCCCAGCATTTT.

This clonotype was recorded a few times. This chain links TRBV19 with TRBJ1-5, with 9 nucleotides matching TRBD1. CDR3 length: 14 amino acids. CDR1 is LNHDA, CDR2 SQIVND, per germline (reference sequence). The J segment lost 2 bases and the V segment lost 5 bases, leaving 1 base of the junction unmatched. CDR3 sequence (DNA): TGTGCCAGTAGTGGGGACAGGGGCAATCAGCCCCAGCATTTT. Amino acids: CASSGDRGNQPQHF. Filled out from reference TRBV19 and TRBJ1-5, the complete variable domain reads DGGITQSPKYLFRKEGQNVTLSCEQNLNHDAMYWYRQDPGQGLRLIYYSQIVNDFQKGDIAEGYSVSREKKESFPLTVTSAQKNPTAFYLCASSGDRGNQPQHFGDGTRLSIL.

The V call is TRBV6-1, the J call TRBJ2-2, with D perhaps matching TRBD1 (6 bases). This CDR3 has 15 residues. Trimming pared 5 bases from V and 6 bases from J, leaving 16 bases between. Germline assignment: CDR1 MNHNS and CDR2 SASEGT. CDR3 amino acids: CASSRQVRVPGELFF. The DNA for the CDR3 is TGTGCCAGCAGTAGACAGGTCCGGGTCCCCGGGGAGCTGTTTTTT.

Only one count was recorded for this clonotype. V gene TRBV2 combines with J gene TRBJ1-2; tentatively, D is TRBD1 (6 bases). This CDR3 spans 15 amino acids. From germline, CDR1 is SNHLY and CDR2 FYNNEI. Trimming removed 1 base from V and 4 bases from J, with 13 bases in between. CDR3 protein: CASSEGAGVIYGYTF. The CDR3 DNA sequence: TGTGCCAGCAGTGAAGGGGCAGGGGTTATCTATGGCTACACCTTC.

J is TRBJ1-5 and V is TRBV7-8; D gene uncertain. The CDR3 is made up of 17 amino acids. V was pared by 0 bases and J by 5 bases, with 17 bases between. Germline V lookup: CDR1 SGHVS, CDR2 FQNEAQ. The CDR3 DNA reads TGTGCCAGCAGCTTAGCGCTTTCGAAAGAGGCATATCAGCCCCAGCATTTT. This gives the protein CASSLALSKEAYQPQHF.

This clonotype appeared once. The V call is TRBV5-1, the J call TRBJ2-7, with 8 bases identical to TRBD1. V was pared by 5 bases and J by 3 bases, with 7 bases of the junction left unmatched. The CDR3 runs to 14 residues. Germline values: CDR1 SGHRS, CDR2 YFSETQ. In DNA form, the CDR3 reads TGCGCCAGCAGTTCAGGACAGGGTGGCTACGAGCAGTACTTC. Amino acid sequence: CASSSGQGGYEQYF.

The rearrangement links TRBV27 to TRBJ1-5, with unresolved D. The germline V gene encodes CDR1 MNHEY and CDR2 SMNVEV (reference sequence). This CDR3 contains 23 residues. V was cut by 3 bases and J by 0 bases, with 33 bases left in between. As DNA, the CDR3 is TGTGCCAGCAGTTTGATTTTGGTATCAGCAGGTATCTCGTACGTTTATAGCAATCAGCCCCAGCATTTT. It is translated as CASSLILVSAGISYVYSNQPQHF.

The genes are TRBV5-4 and TRBJ2-7, with D maybe TRBD2 (5 bases). V lost 4 bases and J 7 bases, leaving 15 bases between the germline ends. The length of the CDR3 is 13 residues. Germline CDR1 reads SGHNT; CDR2 reads YYREEE (reference sequence). CDR3 bases: TGTGCCAGCAGCCGGACTGGGGTGGGGGAGCAGTACTTC. Translation gives CASSRTGVGEQYF. The entire variable domain, with the rest obtained from reference TRBV5-4 and TRBJ2-7, is as follows: ETGVTQSPTHLIKTRGQQVTLRCSSQSGHNTVSWYQQALGQGPQFIFQYYREEENGRGNFPPRFSGLQFPNYSSELNVNALELDDSALYLCASSRTGVGEQYFGPGTRLTVT.

The chain links TRBV7-2 to TRBJ2-5; no definite D call. Germline V lookup: CDR1 SGHTA, CDR2 FQGNSA. This CDR3 has 16 amino acids. The germline V and J ends were trimmed by 3 bases and 4 bases, with 18 bases remaining between them. In DNA, the CDR3 is TGTGCCAGCAGCTTTCGTCCAATTGGGATTGGAGAGACCCAGTACTTC. Protein: CASSFRPIGIGETQYF.

The chain carries TRBV20-1 and TRBJ2-7; D is unclear. The CDR3 covers 14 residues. V was shortened by 3 bases and J by 3 bases, with 15 bases between the two germline ends. Germline CDR1 and CDR2: DFQATT and SNEGSKA (reference sequence). In nucleotides, the CDR3 is TGCAGTGCTAGGAAATCCGGCAGTTTCTACGAGCAGTACTTC. Translating gives CSARKSGSFYEQYF.

The chain combines TRBV6-2 or TRBV6-3 with TRBJ2-5; 10 bases align to TRBD2. Per germline, CDR1 MNHEY and CDR2 SVGEGT. The J segment lost 5 bases and the V segment lost 2 bases, leaving 11 bases of the junction unmatched. The CDR3 spans 17 residues. In nucleotides, the CDR3 is TGTGCCAGCAGTTACGCTGGGGTAGCGGGGGGCGGGGAGACCCAGTACTTC. Its protein product is CASSYAGVAGGGETQYF.

The V call is TRBV7-9, the J call TRBJ2-7, with a possible D match to TRBD2 (6 bases). This CDR3 has 15 amino acids. Trimming left V 2 bases short and J 3 bases short, with 14 bases between. CDR1 is SEHNR and CDR2 is FQNEAQ in the germline V gene (reference sequence). This CDR3 reads CASSLPREAIYEQYF. DNA of the CDR3: TGTGCCAGCAGCTTACCCAGGGAGGCCATCTACGAGCAGTACTTC.

The rearrangement joins TRBV15 to TRBJ1-1, with D uncertain. The CDR3 is 16 residues long. V was trimmed by 1 base and J by 4 bases, leaving 16 bases between them. Germline V lookup: CDR1 LNHNV, CDR2 YYDKDF (reference sequence). CDR3 nucleotide sequence: TGTGCCACCAGCAGAGTACTTTGGGGTGCTGGCACTGAAGCTTTCTTT. This encodes CATSRVLWGAGTEAFF.